The 30 T cell receptor beta chains reported below all come from one sample, sequenced in a study of shared clonotypes between healthy human individuals. Here immunoSEQ multiplex PCR was the method, and the copy in TCRdb shows in-frame clones only, minus some. Of about 470,000 clones in the sample, roughly 80% were seen once. Material for sequencing was PBMCs. Every receptor here comes from a woman in her 40s in good health. Some clones in this sample may be carry-over from other donors' samples.

The chain is built from TRBV28 and TRBJ2-1; D is unclear. This CDR3 has 13 residues. From germline, CDR1 is MDHEN and CDR2 SYDVKM. V lost 7 bases and J 0 bases, leaving 7 bases between the germline ends. CDR3 amino acids: CASKQSSYNEQFF. CDR3 bases: TGTGCCAGCAAGCAAAGCTCCTACAATGAGCAGTTCTTC.

This chain connects TRBV28 to TRBJ2-7; 10 nucleotides match TRBD2. The trim removed 5 bases at V and 7 bases at J, leaving 11 bases unmatched. The length of the CDR3 is 15 residues. Germline-derived CDR1 and CDR2 are MDHEN and SYDVKM. The chain's CDR3 is CASSPPSLAGDEQYF. CDR3 DNA: TGTGCCAGCAGTCCACCGAGCCTAGCGGGAGATGAGCAGTACTTC.

The J gene is TRBJ2-7, the V gene TRBV5-4; perhaps TRBD1 as D (5 bases). This CDR3 has 13 amino acids. The germline V gene encodes CDR1 SGHNT and CDR2 YYREEE (reference sequence). The V end lost 0 bases, the J end lost 2 bases, and 6 bases lay between the germline ends. The CDR3 is CASSLGTTYEQYF. CDR3 coding DNA: TGTGCCAGCAGCTTGGGGACAACCTACGAGCAGTACTTC.

The rearrangement joins TRBV10-2 to TRBJ2-1, with 9 positions matching TRBD2. The ends lost 4 bases at V and 3 bases at J; junction bases unmatched: 10. Germline loops: CDR1 WSHSY, CDR2 SAAADI. CDR3 size: 17 residues. In DNA form, the CDR3 reads TGCGCCAGCAGTGCCCTATATAGCGGGAGTAACTACAATGAGCAGTTCTTC. As protein: CASSALYSGSNYNEQFF.

J is TRBJ2-5 and V is TRBV19; D is uncertain. V was pared by 7 bases and J by 3 bases, with 24 bases between. Germline V lookup: CDR1 LNHDA, CDR2 SQIVND (reference sequence). The CDR3 consists of 17 residues. In DNA, the CDR3 is TGTGCCAGTACCCCCCGCCCAGGCAGTTTTCCTGAAGAGACCCAGTACTTC. Its translation is CASTPRPGSFPEETQYF.

The V and J genes are TRBV2 and TRBJ1-3; TRBD1 agrees at 10 bases. Germline CDR1 is SNHLY and CDR2 is FYNNEI. V dropped 5 bases and J dropped 3; count of bases not matched to a gene: 4. This CDR3 is built from 15 residues. The CDR3 DNA reads as TGTGCCAGCAGTCCAGGGACAGGGGTTGGAAACACCATATATTTT. This translates into CASSPGTGVGNTIYF.

V is TRBV27 and J is TRBJ2-2; D remains unclear. V was pared by 3 bases and J by 3 bases, with 8 bases between. CDR3 length equals 14 residues. The germline V gene has CDR1 MNHEY and CDR2 SMNVEV (reference sequence). This chain's CDR3 is CASSFGQYTGELFF. The CDR3 nucleotides are TGTGCCAGCAGTTTTGGGCAGTACACCGGGGAGCTGTTTTTT.

This rearrangement joins TRBV5-1 to TRBJ1-1; weak D call: TRBD1 (5 bases). The CDR3 spans 13 residues. The germline CDR1 and CDR2 sequences are SGHRS and YFSETQ. V lost 0 bases, J lost 11 bases, and 14 bases lay in between. The CDR3 DNA is TGCGCCAGCAGCTTGGATGGGGGTCGAGAGGCTTTCTTT. Amino acid sequence: CASSLDGGREAFF.

V usage is TRBV19 and J usage is TRBJ2-7; a weak D match, TRBD2 (6 bases). From germline, CDR1 is LNHDA and CDR2 SQIVND (reference sequence). V was pared by 1 base and J by 3 bases, with 10 bases between. The CDR3 consists of 14 residues. In DNA form, the CDR3 reads TGTGCCAGTAGTATAGTCCCGGGGGTCTACGAGCAGTACTTC. This translates into CASSIVPGVYEQYF.

The chain has TRBV20-1 and TRBJ2-7; D is unresolved. This CDR3 has 11 amino acids. Trimming left V 6 bases short and J 1 base short, with 7 bases between. CDR1 is DFQATT and CDR2 is SNEGSKA in the germline V gene (reference sequence). CDR3 sequence (DNA): TGCAGTGCGGGCCCTTCCTACGAGCAGTACTTC. The encoded protein is CSAGPSYEQYF.

The V call is TRBV28, the J call TRBJ2-7; no definite D call. Trimming cost V 4 bases and J 2 bases, with 9 bases left between them. The germline V gene encodes CDR1 MDHEN and CDR2 SYDVKM. There are 13 residues in the CDR3. For the CDR3, the DNA is TGTGCCAGCAGTTGGGCCGCCACCTACGAGCAGTACTTC. Protein: CASSWAATYEQYF.

The chain uses TRBV9 and TRBJ1-1; 8 bases are shared with TRBD1. The CDR3 is made up of 15 amino acids. The V gene end was trimmed by 0 bases and the J gene end by 5 bases; junction bases not matched to a gene: 6. CDR1 is SGDLS and CDR2 is YYNGEE in the germline V gene. The CDR3 nucleotides are TGTGCCAGCAGCGTAGCTATTGGACAGGGAACTGAAGCTTTCTTT. This encodes CASSVAIGQGTEAFF.

The chain is built from TRBV4-1 and TRBJ2-1; D not resolved. The ends were cut back, 0 bases at V and 0 bases at J, with 9 bases in the middle. The CDR3 covers 16 residues. Germline V gene lookup returns CDR1 MGHRA and CDR2 YSYEKL. Here the CDR3 DNA reads TGCGCCAGCAGCCAAGAAGGCTCGAGCTCCTACAATGAGCAGTTCTTC. Protein product: CASSQEGSSSYNEQFF.

The chain is built from TRBV4-2 and TRBJ2-3; D gene uncertain. Germline V gene lookup returns CDR1 LGHNA and CDR2 YNFKEQ. V was cut by 0 bases and J by 8 bases, with 9 bases left in between. This CDR3 region has 13 residues. CDR3: CASSQDRSTTQYF. The CDR3 DNA is TGTGCCAGCAGCCAAGATCGAAGCACTACGCAGTATTTT.

V and J are TRBV28 and TRBJ2-1, with D unresolved. The V gene lost 5 bases and the J gene lost 3 bases, with 8 bases spanning the gap. This CDR3 has 13 residues. Germline V gene data show CDR1 as MDHEN and CDR2 as SYDVKM. Here the CDR3 DNA reads TGTGCCAGCAGTCCATCGGACTACAATGAGCAGTTCTTC. Its protein is CASSPSDYNEQFF. The whole variable domain, filled in from reference TRBV28 and TRBJ2-1, reads DVKVTQSSRYLVKRTGEKVFLECVQDMDHENMFWYRQDPGLGLRLIYFSYDVKMKEKGDIPEGYSVSREKKERFSLILESASTNQTSMYLCASSPSDYNEQFFGPGTRLTVL.

This chain connects TRBV7-6 to TRBJ2-5; D is possibly TRBD2 (6 bases). CDR1 SGHVS and CDR2 FNYEAQ come from the germline V gene. CDR3 length equals 16 residues. V was shortened by 4 bases and J by 2 bases, with 17 bases between the two germline ends. This chain's CDR3 is CASSSLGGVEQETQYF. CDR3 DNA sequence: TGTGCCAGCAGCTCCTTGGGGGGAGTAGAGCAAGAGACCCAGTACTTC.

V and J are TRBV9 and TRBJ1-2; 9 nucleotides line up with TRBD1. The germline gives CDR1 SGDLS, CDR2 YYNGEE. This CDR3 is 16 amino acids long. V lost 4 bases, J lost 3 bases, and 10 bases stayed unmatched. The CDR3 region has the DNA TGTGCCAGCAGCCGCGGGGGGACAGGGCACTACTATGGCTACACCTTC. Protein: CASSRGGTGHYYGYTF.

The genes are TRBV30 and TRBJ1-4; 7 bases line up with TRBD1. The germline CDR1 and CDR2 sequences are GTSNPN and SVGIG (reference sequence). The CDR3 length is 15 residues. Germline trimming cut 0 bases from V and 3 bases from J; bases unmatched to any gene: 4. In DNA, the CDR3 is TGTGCCTGGAGTGTCCTGGGACAGCCTAATGAAAAACTGTTTTTT. Protein product: CAWSVLGQPNEKLFF.

The gene calls are TRBV19 and TRBJ2-7; D possibly corresponds to TRBD2 (6 bases). CDR1 and CDR2 (germline): LNHDA, SQIVND (reference sequence). V dropped 3 bases and J dropped 4 bases, with 16 bases sitting between them. The CDR3 has 15 residues. CDR3 in DNA: TGTGCCAGTAGTATTGGGGCGGGATACCCGTACGAGCAGTACTTC. Translating gives CASSIGAGYPYEQYF.

The chain combines TRBV27 with TRBJ1-4; D possibly corresponds to TRBD1 (5 bases). Trimming pared 4 bases from V and 5 bases from J, leaving 14 bases between. Germline V gives CDR1 MNHEY, CDR2 SMNVEV (reference sequence). The CDR3 extends over 15 amino acids. Here the CDR3 DNA reads TGTGCCAGCAGTTATCACGGGACGGGCAATGAAAAACTGTTTTTT. Amino acids: CASSYHGTGNEKLFF.

The chain recombines TRBV27 with TRBJ2-1, with TRBD2 matching over 8 bases. The CDR3 has 13 residues. CDR1 is MNHEY and CDR2 is SMNVEV in the germline V gene (reference sequence). V trimming: 6 bases; J trimming: 7 bases; junction bases outside the gene matches: 5. The CDR3 nucleotides read TGTGCCAGCAGGCTCAGCGGGAGTAATGAGCAGTTCTTC. As protein: CASRLSGSNEQFF.

In its sample, this clone was seen once. The rearrangement links TRBV10-2 to TRBJ2-3; 7 bases match TRBD2. The CDR3 consists of 16 residues. The V gene's germline CDR1 is WSHSY and CDR2 SAAADI. The junction had 11 bases not matched to a gene; V was cut back by 6 bases and J by 2 bases. The CDR3 sequence is CASSLPGSGNTDTQYF. The CDR3 nucleotides read TGCGCCAGCAGCCTTCCCGGGAGCGGGAACACAGATACGCAGTATTTT.

V and J are TRBV2 and TRBJ2-3; 8 nucleotides match TRBD2. The germline CDR1 and CDR2 sequences are SNHLY and FYNNEI. CDR3 length: 14 residues. V lost 10 bases to trimming and J lost 3 bases; unmatched junction nucleotides: 9. Written as DNA, the CDR3 is TGTGCCACCGTCGCTGGCGGGAGGACAGATACGCAGTATTTT. It yields the protein CATVAGGRTDTQYF.

V is TRBV18 and J is TRBJ2-2, with 10 bases identical to TRBD2. The length of the CDR3 is 15 residues. The germline CDR1 and CDR2 sequences are KGHSH and LQKENI. J lost 5 bases, V lost 4 bases, and 4 bases had no gene match. This chain's CDR3 is CASSLGLAVTGELFF. The CDR3 DNA follows: TGTGCCAGCTCACTTGGACTAGCGGTTACCGGGGAGCTGTTTTTT.

There are many counts of this clone. V usage is TRBV7-2 and J usage is TRBJ2-3, with 12 bases that match TRBD2. The CDR3 length is 19 residues. The ends lost 1 base at V and 4 bases at J; junction bases unmatched: 12. Per the germline V gene, CDR1 is SGHTA and CDR2 is FQGNSA. This chain's CDR3 is CASSLVSSGRGEVADTQYF. DNA of the CDR3: TGTGCCAGCAGCTTAGTATCTAGCGGGAGGGGAGAAGTCGCAGATACGCAGTATTTT.

The V gene is TRBV5-4, the J gene TRBJ1-2; D ambiguous. CDR1 and CDR2 from the germline V gene are SGHNT and YYREEE (reference sequence). CDR3 size: 13 residues. Trimming stripped 0 bases from V and 7 bases from J, with 10 bases between. DNA for the CDR3: TGTGCCAGCAGCTTGGAATTGTTGAGTGGCTACACCTTC. It encodes CASSLELLSGYTF.

This clone was detected a few times. The chain recombines TRBV21-1 with TRBJ1-5; TRBD1 is the table's D call, not checked against the DNA. TRBV21-1 is classified as a pseudogene. The CDR3 runs to 16 residues. The CDR3 protein is CASSKVTRQGKQPQHF. CDR3 coding DNA: TGTGCCAGCAGCAAAGTGACGCGACAGGGTAAACAGCCCCAGCATTTT.

This clone came up once. The J gene is TRBJ2-2, the V gene TRBV18, with D maybe TRBD1 (6 bases). The CDR3 has 14 residues. Germline values: CDR1 KGHSH, CDR2 LQKENI. Trimming cost V 5 bases and J 2 bases, with 9 bases left between them. The CDR3 here is CASSEGTNTGELFF. The CDR3, as DNA: TGTGCCAGCTCAGAGGGGACAAACACCGGGGAGCTGTTTTTT. The full variable domain, in which reference TRBV18 and TRBJ2-2 provide the parts outside the CDR3, is NAGVMQNPRHLVRRRGQEARLRCSPMKGHSHVYWYRQLPEEGLKFMVYLQKENIIDESGMPKERFSAEFPKEGPSILRIQQVVRGDSAAYFCASSEGTNTGELFFGEGSRLTVL.

This CDR3 reads CASSGTAANTGELFF. The CDR3 coding sequence is TGTGCCAGCAGTGGGACAGCCGCGAACACCGGGGAGCTGTTTTTT. The chain is built from TRBV2 and TRBJ2-2, with D possibly being TRBD1 (6 bases). V gave up 4 bases and J gave up 0 bases, with 9 bases separating them. The CDR3 length is 15 residues. Germline assignment: CDR1 SNHLY and CDR2 FYNNEI.

CDR3 in amino acids: CASSEDRADEQFF. CDR3 nucleotides: TGTGCCAGCAGTGAAGATAGGGCCGATGAGCAGTTCTTC. The genes are TRBV6-1 and TRBJ2-1, with D unclear. There are 13 residues in the CDR3. From germline, CDR1 is MNHNS and CDR2 SASEGT. V lost 1 base to trimming and J lost 8 bases, with 9 bases between them.